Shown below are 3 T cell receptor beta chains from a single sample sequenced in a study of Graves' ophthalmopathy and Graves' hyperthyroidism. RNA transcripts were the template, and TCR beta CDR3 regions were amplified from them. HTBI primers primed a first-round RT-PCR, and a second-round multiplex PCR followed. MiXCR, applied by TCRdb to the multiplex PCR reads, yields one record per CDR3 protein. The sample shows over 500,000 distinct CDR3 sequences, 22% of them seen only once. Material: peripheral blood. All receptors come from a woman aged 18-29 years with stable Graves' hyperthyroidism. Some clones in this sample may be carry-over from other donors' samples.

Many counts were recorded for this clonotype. The CDR3 region is CSARDGSETYEQYF. The CDR3, as DNA: TGCAGTGCTAGAGATGGTAGCGAGACCTACGAGCAGTACTTC. The gene calls are TRBV20-1 and TRBJ2-7; a possible D gene is TRBD2 (5 bases). With 0 bases removed from V and 2 bases from J, the gap between germline ends came to 11 bases. This CDR3 is 14 amino acids long. Germline V gene data show CDR1 as DFQATT and CDR2 as SNEGSKA (reference sequence).

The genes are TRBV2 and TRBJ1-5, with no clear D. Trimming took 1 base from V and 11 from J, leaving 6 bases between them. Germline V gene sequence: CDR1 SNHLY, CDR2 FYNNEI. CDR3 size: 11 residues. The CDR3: CASSEDGAQHF. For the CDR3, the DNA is TGTGCCAGCAGTGAAGACGGGGCCCAGCATTTT.

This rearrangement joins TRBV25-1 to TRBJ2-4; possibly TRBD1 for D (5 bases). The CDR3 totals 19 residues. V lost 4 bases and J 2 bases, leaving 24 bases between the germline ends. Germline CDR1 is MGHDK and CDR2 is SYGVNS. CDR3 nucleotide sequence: TGTGCCAGCAGTGTGCCTCGGGCCACAGGTTCCCTTACCAAAAACATTCAGTACTTC. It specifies CASSVPRATGSLTKNIQYF.